Each of the 16 T cell receptor beta chains below was sequenced from the same sample in a study of CD8+CD57+ T cells in acquired aplastic anemia. Patients chosen for sequencing had shown CD8+CD57+ cell expansion by flow cytometry. Genomic DNA constituted the template upon which TCR beta VDJ and CDR3 profiling was performed. From the reads, TCRdb called clonotypes with MiXCR, one entry per CDR3 protein. The data contain 89,000 or so distinct CDR3 sequences, about 66% of them singletons. Sequenced input: sorted CD4+, CD8+, or CD8+CD57+ T cells (not recorded which) from PBMCs. The origin of the receptors is a human donor with aplastic anemia.

V usage is TRBV24-1 and J usage is TRBJ2-5; no clear D gene. The CDR3 covers 17 residues. V shed 1 base and J shed 5 bases, with 19 bases lying between them. Germline loops: CDR1 KGHDR, CDR2 SFDVKD. Here the CDR3 reads CATSDLFPHRQTETQYF. The CDR3 region has the DNA TGTGCCACCAGTGATTTATTCCCCCATCGGCAGACGGAGACCCAGTACTTC.

The CDR3 coding sequence is TGTGCCAGCAGCCCTCAAGACAGGGGAAATGAGCAGTTCTTC. Translating it yields CASSPQDRGNEQFF. The chain employs TRBV11-2 and TRBJ2-1; 8 bases match TRBD1. The CDR3 sequence is 14 residues long. Germline CDR1 reads SGHAT; CDR2 reads FQNNGV. V lost 5 bases and J lost 7; bases outside the gene matches: 7.

A single count supports this clonotype. The chain is built from TRBV11-2 and TRBJ2-5; a weak D match, TRBD1 (6 bases). V lost 3 bases to trimming and J lost 0 bases, with 8 bases between them. CDR1 and CDR2 (germline): SGHAT, FQNNGV. The CDR3 is 14 amino acids. The CDR3 loop reads CASSFDRYQETQYF. The CDR3 DNA sequence: TGTGCCAGCAGCTTCGACAGGTACCAAGAGACCCAGTACTTC.

The genes are TRBV24-1 and TRBJ1-2, with TRBD1 as a possible D gene (5 bases). V was trimmed by 5 bases and J by 4 bases, leaving 19 bases between them. Germline assignment: CDR1 KGHDR and CDR2 SFDVKD. This CDR3 has 16 amino acids. The CDR3 is CATSAQITGRTYGYTF. DNA for the CDR3: TGTGCCACCAGTGCCCAGATCACGGGACGGACCTATGGCTACACCTTC.

V gene TRBV5-5 combines with J gene TRBJ2-4; D unclear. With 0 bases removed from V and 9 bases from J, the gap between germline ends came to 10 bases. The CDR3 loop spans 13 amino acids. CDR1 SGHKS and CDR2 YYEKEE come from the germline V gene (reference sequence). CDR3 sequence (DNA): TGTGCCAGCAGCTTGGGGTGGGGTGGCATTCAGTACTTC. Translation: CASSLGWGGIQYF.

This chain links TRBV7-3 with TRBJ2-2, with 10 bases aligning to TRBD1. The CDR3 length is 16 residues. From germline, CDR1 is SGHTA and CDR2 FQGTGA. V lost 1 base to trimming and J lost 6 bases; unmatched junction nucleotides: 5. CDR3 coding DNA: TGTGCCAGCAGCTTAATGGGACAGGGGATAGCCGGGGAGCTGTTTTTT. Amino acids: CASSLMGQGIAGELFF.

V and J are TRBV7-2 and TRBJ1-1, with unresolved D. The CDR3 loop spans 13 amino acids. V shed 1 base and J shed 5 bases, with 8 bases lying between them. Germline V gives CDR1 SGHTA, CDR2 FQGNSA. The CDR3 DNA follows: TGTGCCAGCAGCTTAGGCCTGGGGACTGAAGCTTTCTTT. Translated, it gives CASSLGLGTEAFF.

This rearrangement joins TRBV24-1 to TRBJ2-2; a possible D gene is TRBD1 (6 bases). The V end lost 7 bases, the J end lost 7 bases, and 9 bases lay between the germline ends. The CDR3 has 12 residues. CDR1 KGHDR and CDR2 SFDVKD come from the germline V gene. The CDR3 protein is CATSQTGGELFF. The CDR3 bases are TGTGCCACCAGCCAGACAGGCGGGGAGCTGTTTTTT.

The gene calls are TRBV15 and TRBJ2-3, with TRBD2 matching 11 bases. In germline, CDR1 is LNHNV, CDR2 YYDKDF (reference sequence). The CDR3 extends over 15 amino acids. V shed 4 bases and J 2 bases; nucleotides not matched to a gene: 2. The CDR3 reads CATSISGRATDTQYF. The CDR3 DNA reads TGTGCCACCAGCATTAGCGGGAGGGCCACAGATACGCAGTATTTT.

As for this clonotype: The CDR3 does not close with the conserved phenylalanine or tryptophan, likely indicating a read error. The genes are TRBV2 and TRBJ2-1, with 7 positions matching TRBD1. This CDR3 spans 15 amino acids. The germline CDR1 and CDR2 sequences are SNHLY and FYNNEI. Trimming at V came to 3 bases and at J to 5 bases, leaving 7 bases not matched to a gene. CDR3 sequence: CASSDRSGGNNEQFL. The CDR3 DNA reads as TGTGCCAGCAGTGATAGGTCAGGGGGAAACAATGAGCAGTTCCTC.

This chain uses TRBV2 with TRBJ1-2; 7 bases fit TRBD1. The CDR3 runs 15 residues. Trimming cost V 8 bases and J 2 bases; bases outside gene matches: 11. From germline, CDR1 is SNHLY and CDR2 FYNNEI. The CDR3 reads CASRPLTGENYGYTF. The CDR3 DNA reads TGTGCCAGCCGACCGCTTACAGGGGAGAACTATGGCTACACCTTC.

This chain links TRBV12-3 or TRBV12-4 with TRBJ2-1, with TRBD1 matching 9 bases. The CDR3 runs to 15 residues. The V gene end was trimmed by 5 bases and the J gene end by 4 bases; junction bases not matched to a gene: 6. The CDR3 coding sequence is TGTGCCAGCAGTCCCGGGACAGGGAGGTACAATGAGCAGTTCTTC. Its translation is CASSPGTGRYNEQFF.

Details on this clonotype: One junction end disagrees with the germline gene, perhaps due to a read error. This chain uses TRBV7-9 with TRBJ1-1; D unclear. CDR1 and CDR2 (germline): SEHNR, FQNEAQ (reference sequence). This CDR3 has 14 residues. As DNA, the CDR3 is TGTGCCAGCAGCTCCCTACAGTCAAACACTGAAGCTCTCTTT. Translated, it gives CASSSLQSNTEALF.

CDR3 DNA sequence: TGCAGTGCTAGGGGGCTAGCGGACTCCTACGAGCAGTACTTC. It yields the protein CSARGLADSYEQYF. This chain uses TRBV20-1 with TRBJ2-7; 7 bases fit TRBD2. Germline assignment: CDR1 DFQATT and CDR2 SNEGSKA (reference sequence). The CDR3 contains 14 residues. The V segment lost 3 bases and the J segment 0 bases; nucleotides outside the gene matches: 5.

The V call is TRBV5-4, the J call TRBJ2-7; D call uncertain. The germline CDR1 and CDR2 sequences are SGHNT and YYREEE (reference sequence). V lost 2 bases and J 6 bases, leaving 9 bases between the germline ends. The CDR3 is made up of 12 amino acids. The CDR3 nucleotides read TGTGCCAGCAGCTTCGGAGAGAGCGAGCAGTACTTC. This translates into CASSFGESEQYF.

The CDR3 protein is CASSLGRVEQFF. The CDR3 nucleotides read TGCGCCAGCAGCTTGGGGCGGGTCGAGCAGTTCTTC. This chain joins TRBV5-1 and TRBJ2-1, with D maybe TRBD2 (5 bases). This CDR3 has 12 residues. Germline V gives CDR1 SGHRS, CDR2 YFSETQ. V was shortened by 0 bases and J by 10 bases, with 8 bases between the two germline ends.